This is a list of T cell receptor beta chains from one sample in a study of blood T cell repertoires in COVID-19. Repertoires were generated with immunoSEQ multiplex PCR, while TCRdb's copy carries only in-frame clones and drops some. This table holds almost 300,000 clones, roughly 89% found once. Material for sequencing was peripheral blood. The receptors shown here come from a woman younger than 45 with COVID-19, enrolled during active disease. Both conserved end residues are part of each CDR3. The order of the fields is V gene, J gene, D gene, clone size, CDR3 protein, CDR3 DNA. The D gene is left open where the match is weak. Some rows mark clone size as missing; the rest say once, few, many or name a class of expanded clone.

TRBV7-9	TRBJ1-4	TRBD1	.	CASSSPPGTATNEKLFF	TGTGCCAGCAGCTCTCCTCCCGGGACAGCAACTAATGAAAAACTGTTTTTT
TRBV10-3	TRBJ2-7	TRBD1	.	CAISEAGTESYEQYF	TGTGCCATCAGTGAAGCCGGGACAGAATCCTACGAGCAGTACTTC
TRBV19	TRBJ2-2	.	.	CASSLRGGGSTGELFF	TGTGCCAGTAGCCTACGAGGGGGGGGATCCACCGGGGAGCTGTTTTTT
TRBV6-4	TRBJ1-2	TRBD1	.	CASSDDTGGYGYTF	TGTGCCAGCAGTGACGATACAGGGGGCTATGGCTACACCTTC
TRBV2	TRBJ2-7	TRBD1	.	CASSESTGGNYEQYF	TGTGCCAGCAGTGAATCGACAGGGGGTAACTACGAGCAGTACTTC
TRBV14	TRBJ2-7	.	.	CASSRDGLSYEQYF	TGTGCCAGCAGCCGGGATGGACTTTCCTACGAGCAGTACTTC
TRBV4-1	TRBJ1-2	TRBD1	.	CASSQSGTGATGYTF	TGCGCCAGCAGCCAGAGCGGGACAGGGGCAACTGGCTACACCTTC
TRBV14	TRBJ1-1	.	.	CASSHLPGGNTEAFF	TGTGCCAGCAGCCACCTCCCGGGAGGTAACACTGAAGCTTTCTTT
TRBV2	TRBJ2-2	TRBD1	few	CASRDREFGELFF	TGTGCCAGCAGGGACAGGGAGTTCGGGGAGCTGTTTTTT
TRBV2	TRBJ2-3	.	.	CASSVIGISTQIVGTDTQYF	TGTGCCAGCAGTGTAATCGGGATCAGTACCCAAATAGTCGGCACAGATACGCAGTATTTT
TRBV10-1	TRBJ2-7	TRBD1	.	CARDSTGEQYF	TGCGCCCGGGACAGCACGGGTGAGCAGTACTTC
TRBV20-1	TRBJ1-2	TRBD1	.	CSARDRGLRGYTF	TGCAGTGCTCGTGACAGGGGGTTGAGGGGCTACACCTTC
TRBV3-1/TRBV3-2	TRBJ2-3	.	.	CASSLRQDTQYF	TGTGCCAGCAGCCTTCGACAAGATACGCAGTATTTT
TRBV6-5	TRBJ1-2	TRBD1	.	CASRPTTGDGYTF	TGTGCCAGCAGACCAACGACAGGGGATGGCTACACCTTC
TRBV28	TRBJ1-1	.	.	CAISGGLNTEAFF	TGTGCCATCTCGGGGGGTTTGAACACTGAAGCTTTCTTT
TRBV2	TRBJ1-1	.	.	CASRRGQIMNTEAFF	TGTGCCAGCAGGCGGGGGCAAATAATGAACACTGAAGCTTTCTTT
TRBV6-5	TRBJ1-5	.	.	CASSYPTGYSNQPQHF	TGTGCCAGCAGTTACCCGACGGGATATAGCAATCAGCCCCAGCATTTT
TRBV28	TRBJ1-5	.	.	CASSWSPPQPQHF	TGTGCCAGCAGTTGGAGTCCCCCTCAGCCCCAGCATTTT
TRBV11-2	TRBJ1-2	TRBD1	.	CASSLGLGTGTSGYTF	TGTGCCAGCAGCTTAGGTCTCGGGACAGGGACAAGTGGCTACACCTTC
TRBV2	TRBJ1-1	.	.	CATNDNLNTEAFF	TGTGCCACCAACGACAACCTGAACACTGAAGCTTTCTTT
TRBV6-1	TRBJ1-2	.	.	CASSEAWPGSYGYTF	TGTGCCAGCAGTGAAGCTTGGCCGGGTAGCTATGGCTACACCTTC
TRBV28	TRBJ1-2	TRBD1	.	CASSLLPGQATYTF	TGTGCCAGCAGCCTCCTCCCGGGACAGGCAACCTACACCTTC
TRBV4-2	TRBJ1-5	.	.	CASSHLDRNQPQHF	TGTGCCAGCAGCCACCTAGACAGAAATCAGCCCCAGCATTTT
TRBV3-1/TRBV3-2	TRBJ1-6	.	.	CASSQRTPGRSPLHF	TGTGCCAGCAGCCAACGTACCCCTGGTAGATCACCCCTCCACTTT
TRBV9	TRBJ2-5	.	.	CASSPLRGFKETQYF	TGTGCCAGCAGCCCCCTCAGGGGTTTCAAAGAGACCCAGTACTTC
TRBV19	TRBJ1-2	TRBD1	.	CASKRDYGDRVDGYTF	TGTGCCAGTAAAAGAGACTATGGGGACAGGGTTGACGGCTACACCTTC
TRBV6-6	TRBJ2-5	TRBD1	.	CASSYDDRAWETQYF	TGTGCCAGCAGTTATGATGACAGGGCCTGGGAGACCCAGTACTTC
TRBV28	TRBJ2-1	TRBD2	.	CASSPAGGSYNEQFF	TGTGCCAGCAGCCCAGCGGGGGGCTCCTACAATGAGCAGTTCTTC
TRBV4-2	TRBJ1-2	.	.	CASSQDINYGYTF	TGTGCCAGCAGCCAAGACATTAACTATGGCTACACCTTC
TRBV5-1	TRBJ2-5	.	.	CATPEGFSTGWEQETQYF	TGCGCCACCCCGGAGGGGTTCTCGACAGGGTGGGAACAAGAGACCCAGTACTTC
TRBV2	TRBJ1-3	TRBD1	.	CASTGMDRQNTIYF	TGTGCCAGCACCGGAATGGACAGGCAAAACACCATATATTTT
TRBV19	TRBJ1-5	.	.	CASSMRVQPQHF	TGTGCCAGTAGTATGAGGGTACAGCCCCAGCATTTT
TRBV9	TRBJ1-6	TRBD1	.	CASSSGQAVYNSPLHF	TGTGCCAGCAGCTCCGGACAGGCCGTTTATAATTCACCCCTCCACTTT
TRBV5-4	TRBJ2-1	TRBD2	.	CASSLGPSGGRSSYNEQFF	TGTGCCAGCAGCTTGGGTCCTAGCGGGGGCCGAAGCTCCTACAATGAGCAGTTCTTC
TRBV3-1/TRBV3-2	TRBJ2-7	.	.	CASILTGAPGGQQYF	TGTGCCAGCATCCTTACAGGGGCTCCAGGGGGGCAGCAGTACTTC
TRBV18	TRBJ2-3	TRBD2	.	CASSPLPSGGHTDTQYF	TGTGCCAGCTCACCCCTGCCTAGCGGGGGGCACACAGATACGCAGTATTTT
TRBV13	TRBJ2-7	TRBD1	.	CASSQGQGVVEQYF	TGTGCCAGCAGCCAGGGACAGGGAGTCGTCGAGCAGTACTTC
TRBV28	TRBJ2-7	.	.	CASTPVGSYEQYF	TGTGCCAGCACCCCAGTCGGGAGCTACGAGCAGTACTTC
TRBV4-1	TRBJ2-1	TRBD2	.	CASSESGSGYNEQFF	TGCGCCAGCAGCGAGAGCGGGAGCGGCTACAATGAGCAGTTCTTC
TRBV5-1	TRBJ1-1	TRBD1	once	CASRGQMNTEAFF	TGCGCCAGCAGGGGACAGATGAACACTGAAGCTTTCTTT
TRBV6-1	TRBJ1-2	TRBD1	.	CASSEGPPLSAGGYGYTF	TGTGCCAGCAGTGAGGGACCCCCGCTCTCAGCAGGGGGCTATGGCTACACCTTC
TRBV30	TRBJ1-6	TRBD1	.	CAWMTGHNSPLHF	TGTGCCTGGATGACAGGGCATAATTCACCCCTCCACTTT
TRBV19	TRBJ2-7	TRBD1	.	CASNPDRGYDEQYF	TGTGCCAGTAACCCGGACAGGGGGTACGACGAGCAGTACTTC
TRBV14	TRBJ2-7	.	.	CASSSRRQYEQYF	TGTGCCAGCAGCTCCCGGAGACAGTACGAGCAGTACTTC
TRBV18	TRBJ1-5	.	.	CASSPPGTRSNQPQHF	TGTGCCAGCTCACCCCCTGGGACAAGGAGCAATCAGCCCCAGCATTTT
TRBV3-1/TRBV3-2	TRBJ2-7	TRBD1	.	CASSQDRDRVFDEQYF	TGTGCCAGCAGCCAAGACCGGGACAGGGTTTTCGACGAGCAGTACTTC